This is a list of T cell receptor beta chains from one sample in a study of blood T cell repertoires in COVID-19. Clones were sequenced by immunoSEQ multiplex PCR, and TCRdb holds only the in-frame ones, with some missing. The sample includes 200,000 or so clones, 65% to 90% of them seen just once. The sequencing sample was made of peripheral blood. These receptors were collected from a human donor in a cohort sampled during active COVID-19. Each CDR3 is given with its conserved first and last residue. The D gene is left open where the match is weak. A row's size may be missing; if present it is once, few, many or a size class.

NA	NA	TRBJ1-3	TRBV4-1	TGCGCCAGCAGCCAAGATTCATGGGGAGGCTCTGGAAACACCATATATTTT	CASSQDSWGGSGNTIYF
NA	NA	TRBJ2-3	TRBV5-1	TGCGCCAGCAGCTCATACGGGGATACGCAGTATTTT	CASSSYGDTQYF
TRBD1	NA	TRBJ2-5	TRBV2	TGTGCCAGCAGTGAATTGGCCAGGGGGTCCGGGGAGACCCAGTACTTC	CASSELARGSGETQYF
TRBD1	once	TRBJ1-5	TRBV18	TGTGCCAGCTCACCAACCGGGACAGGGAGTTTGGTGGCCCAGCATTTT	CASSPTGTGSLVAQHF
NA	NA	TRBJ2-7	TRBV6-5	TGTGCCAGCAGTTACTCTTCTCGACAGTTCGAGCAGTACTTC	CASSYSSRQFEQYF
NA	NA	TRBJ2-2	TRBV25-1	TGTGCCAGCACCTTAGCCGGGGAGCTGTTTTTT	CASTLAGELFF
TRBD2	few	TRBJ2-7	TRBV5-1	TGCGCCAGCAGCTTGTCACTAGCGGATCCTAGGTACGAGCAGTACTTC	CASSLSLADPRYEQYF
NA	NA	TRBJ2-2	TRBV7-8	TGTGCCAGCAGCTTAGCATCGGGTGGCGGGGAGCTGTTTTTT	CASSLASGGGELFF
TRBD1	NA	TRBJ2-5	TRBV27	TGTGCCAGCAGGCGGACAGGCCAAGAGACCCAGTACTTC	CASRRTGQETQYF
TRBD2	once	TRBJ2-7	TRBV6-5	TGTGCCAGCAGTTTGGACAGCGGGAGATACGAGCAGTACTTC	CASSLDSGRYEQYF
NA	NA	TRBJ1-3	TRBV28	TGTGCCAGCAGTTTATGGAAACAGTTCGGAAACACCATATATTTT	CASSLWKQFGNTIYF
TRBD1	once	TRBJ2-4	TRBV4-2	TGTGCCAGCAGCAGGGACAGGGATGTGGCCATTCAGTACTTC	CASSRDRDVAIQYF
TRBD1	NA	TRBJ2-3	TRBV4-1	TGCGCCACCCAGCGGGACAGGGGGCATGCAGATACGCAGTATTTT	CATQRDRGHADTQYF
TRBD1	NA	TRBJ2-2	TRBV7-2	TGTGCCAGCAGTCGCCTTACCAGGGGGCGCGGGGAGCTGTTTTTT	CASSRLTRGRGELFF
NA	NA	TRBJ1-5	TRBV7-8	TGTGCCAGCAGTCCGGCGGTTAGCAATCAGCCCCAGCATTTT	CASSPAVSNQPQHF
NA	NA	TRBJ2-1	TRBV30	TGTGCCTGGAGTAGTGGAGGCGACAATGAGCAGTTCTTC	CAWSSGGDNEQFF
NA	NA	TRBJ2-5	TRBV19	TGTGCCAGTAGTTCAGACCAAGAGACCCAGTACTTC	CASSSDQETQYF
TRBD2	NA	TRBJ2-1	TRBV19	TGTGCCAGTAGTAACGGCACGGGGGGTCGCTCCTACAATGAGCAGTTCTTC	CASSNGTGGRSYNEQFF
NA	NA	TRBJ2-1	TRBV6-1	TGTGCCAGCAGTGACGGGGCTAGCGATTGGAATGAGCAGTTCTTC	CASSDGASDWNEQFF
NA	NA	TRBJ1-6	TRBV19	TGTGCCAGTCCAGGAGGGATAACCAGACGGGCCCTCCACTTT	CASPGGITRRALHF
TRBD2	few	TRBJ2-3	TRBV6-1	TGTGCCAGCAGTGAACAACTAGCGGGACCAGATACGCAGTATTTT	CASSEQLAGPDTQYF
NA	NA	TRBJ1-1	TRBV5-1	TGCGCCAGCAGCCGGGGTGTAATCACTGAAGCTTTCTTT	CASSRGVITEAFF
NA	NA	TRBJ1-1	TRBV18	TGTGCCAGCTCGACCCAGGGGAACACTGAAGCTTTCTTT	CASSTQGNTEAFF
TRBD1	NA	TRBJ2-3	TRBV11-2	TGTGCCAGCAGCTTAAGGGCGACAGGGCTACTAACAGATACGCAGTATTTT	CASSLRATGLLTDTQYF
NA	NA	TRBJ2-3	TRBV12-3/TRBV12-4	TGTGCCAGCAGCCGTCTAACAGATACGCAGTATTTT	CASSRLTDTQYF